The clone carrying this T cell receptor (beta chain) was counted many times. The antigen remains undetermined. This sample stems from a study of CD8 T cells in ankylosing spondylitis. General study results and limits: It appeared that ankylosing spondylitis blood was characterized by a TCR beta motif of several highly homologous variants.

The CDR3 sequence is 12 residues long. The V gene lost 3 bases and the J gene lost 5 bases, with 7 bases spanning the gap. Per the germline V gene, CDR1 is MNHEY and CDR2 is SVGAGI. MiXCR was run by TCRdb on the 5' RACE reads, yielding one entry per CDR3 protein. The sample consists of roughly 440,000 distinct CDR3 sequences, 17% of them appearing once. The V and J genes are TRBV6-5 and TRBJ1-2; D might be TRBD1 (5 bases). The source material was blood, either unsorted or a sorted T cell fraction (not recorded which). The source of this sequence is a male donor with ankylosing spondylitis. CDR3 loop: CASSYSGYGYTF. CDR3 in DNA: TGTGCCAGCAGTTATTCAGGGTATGGCTACACCTTC.